This T cell receptor (beta chain) came from a study of blood T cells in healthy people across ages. This clonotype has only one observation. What it recognizes is unknown. V lost 3 bases to trimming and J lost 0 bases; unmatched junction nucleotides: 3. CDR1 and CDR2 from the germline V gene are SGHRS and YFSETQ. The CDR3 is made up of 15 amino acids. Researchers collected 7.5 to 10 milliliters of peripheral blood from every single donor. Primed by a sample-barcoded 5' primer and a J-beta primer mix, a second PCR proceeded for roughly 6 to 12 cycles. TCRdb fed the 5' RACE reads into MiXCR, producing one record per CDR3 protein. This table holds about 400,000 distinct CDR3 sequences, 50% to 60% found once. Regarding the study as a whole: Without sorted subsets, naive and antigen-experienced compartments could not be conclusively compared.

This chain links TRBV5-1 with TRBJ1-2; the match to TRBD1 covers 9 bases. The origin of this receptor is a man between 60 and 75 years old in good health. The sample was blood. The CDR3 coding sequence is TGCGCCAGCAGCTCGGGACAGGGAACTAACTATGGCTACACCTTC. Translation gives CASSSGQGTNYGYTF.